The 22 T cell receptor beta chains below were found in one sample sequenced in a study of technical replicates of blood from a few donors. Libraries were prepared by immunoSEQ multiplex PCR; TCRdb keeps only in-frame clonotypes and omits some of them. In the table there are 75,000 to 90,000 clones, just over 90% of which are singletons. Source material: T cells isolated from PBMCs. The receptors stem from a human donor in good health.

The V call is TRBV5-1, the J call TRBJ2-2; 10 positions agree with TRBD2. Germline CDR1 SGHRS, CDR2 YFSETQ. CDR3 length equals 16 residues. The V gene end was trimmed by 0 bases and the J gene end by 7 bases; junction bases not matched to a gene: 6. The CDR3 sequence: CASSLGLAGVHGELFF. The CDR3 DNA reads TGCGCCAGCAGCTTGGGGCTAGCGGGAGTGCACGGGGAGCTGTTTTTT.

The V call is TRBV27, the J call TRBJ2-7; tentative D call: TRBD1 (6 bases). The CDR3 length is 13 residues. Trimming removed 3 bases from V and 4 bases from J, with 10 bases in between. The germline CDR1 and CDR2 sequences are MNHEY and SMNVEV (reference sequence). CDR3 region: CASSLRTDYEQYF. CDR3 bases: TGTGCCAGCAGTTTGAGGACAGATTACGAGCAGTACTTC.

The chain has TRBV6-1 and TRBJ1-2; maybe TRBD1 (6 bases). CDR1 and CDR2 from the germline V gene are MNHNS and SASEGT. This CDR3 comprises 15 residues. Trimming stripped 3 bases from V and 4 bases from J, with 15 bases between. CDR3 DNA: TGTGCCAGCAGTGAGCAGGGGCCGACAATCTATGGCTACACCTTC. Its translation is CASSEQGPTIYGYTF.

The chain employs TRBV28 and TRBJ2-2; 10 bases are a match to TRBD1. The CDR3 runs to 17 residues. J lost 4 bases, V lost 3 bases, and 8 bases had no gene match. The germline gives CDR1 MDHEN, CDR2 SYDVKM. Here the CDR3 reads CASSFPKTGGFTGELFF. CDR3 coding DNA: TGTGCCAGCAGTTTTCCCAAGACAGGGGGCTTCACCGGGGAGCTGTTTTTT.

CDR3 protein: CASSGTTGGEKLFF. Written as DNA, the CDR3 is TGTGCCAGCAGCGGGACCACAGGGGGCGAAAAACTGTTTTTT. The rearrangement uses TRBV7-9 and TRBJ1-4; TRBD1 matches 9 bases. The trim removed 5 bases at V and 8 bases at J, leaving 6 bases unmatched. This CDR3 region has 14 residues. Germline assignment: CDR1 SEHNR and CDR2 FQNEAQ (reference sequence).

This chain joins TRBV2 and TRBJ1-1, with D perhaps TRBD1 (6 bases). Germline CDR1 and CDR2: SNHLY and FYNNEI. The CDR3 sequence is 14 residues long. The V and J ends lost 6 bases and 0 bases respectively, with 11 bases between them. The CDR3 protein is CASSPGQMNTEAFF. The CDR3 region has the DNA TGTGCCAGCAGCCCGGGACAAATGAACACTGAAGCTTTCTTT.

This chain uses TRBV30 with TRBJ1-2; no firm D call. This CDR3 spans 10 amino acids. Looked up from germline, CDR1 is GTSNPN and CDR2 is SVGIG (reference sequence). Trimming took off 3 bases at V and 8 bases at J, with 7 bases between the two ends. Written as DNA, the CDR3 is TGTGCCTGGAGCAAGAGCGGCTACACCTTC. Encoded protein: CAWSKSGYTF.

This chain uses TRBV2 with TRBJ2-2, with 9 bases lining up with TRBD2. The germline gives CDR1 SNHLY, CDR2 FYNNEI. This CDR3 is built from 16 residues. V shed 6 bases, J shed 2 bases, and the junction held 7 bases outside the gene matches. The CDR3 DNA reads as TGTGCCAGCAGAGGGAGCGGGGGGCCCAACACCGGGGAGCTGTTTTTT. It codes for CASRGSGGPNTGELFF.

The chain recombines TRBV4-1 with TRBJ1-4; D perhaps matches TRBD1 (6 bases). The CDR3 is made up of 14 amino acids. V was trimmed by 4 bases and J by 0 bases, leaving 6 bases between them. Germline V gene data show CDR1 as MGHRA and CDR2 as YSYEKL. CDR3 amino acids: CASSRTATNEKLFF. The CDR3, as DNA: TGCGCCAGCAGCCGGACAGCAACTAATGAAAAACTGTTTTTT.

Here the CDR3 reads CASLQETGRGTKFF. CDR3 nucleotide sequence: TGCGCCAGCCTCCAAGAGACTGGGAGGGGCACGAAGTTCTTC. V and J are TRBV4-1 and TRBJ2-1; the match to TRBD2 covers 7 bases. The CDR3 spans 14 residues. The V gene end was trimmed by 8 bases and the J gene end by 14 bases; junction bases not matched to a gene: 18. Germline CDR1 reads MGHRA; CDR2 reads YSYEKL.

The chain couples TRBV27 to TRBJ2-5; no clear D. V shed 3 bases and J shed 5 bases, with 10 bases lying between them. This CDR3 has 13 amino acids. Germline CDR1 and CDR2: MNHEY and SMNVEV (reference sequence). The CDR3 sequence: CASSLSGMETQYF. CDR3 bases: TGTGCCAGCAGTTTGTCGGGTATGGAGACCCAGTACTTC.

CDR3 coding DNA: TGTGCCAGCAGCACTGTCTCTGGAAACACCATATATTTT. As protein: CASSTVSGNTIYF. The chain links TRBV27 to TRBJ1-3, with no clear D. The V and J ends lost 6 bases and 0 bases respectively, with 6 bases between them. Per germline, CDR1 MNHEY and CDR2 SMNVEV (reference sequence). CDR3 length: 13 amino acids.

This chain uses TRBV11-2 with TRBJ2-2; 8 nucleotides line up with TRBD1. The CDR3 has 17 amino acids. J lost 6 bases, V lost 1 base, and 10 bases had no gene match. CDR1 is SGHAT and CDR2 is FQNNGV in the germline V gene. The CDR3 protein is CASSLVRNFRGPGELFF. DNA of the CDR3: TGTGCCAGCAGCTTAGTCAGGAATTTCAGGGGGCCCGGGGAGCTGTTTTTT.

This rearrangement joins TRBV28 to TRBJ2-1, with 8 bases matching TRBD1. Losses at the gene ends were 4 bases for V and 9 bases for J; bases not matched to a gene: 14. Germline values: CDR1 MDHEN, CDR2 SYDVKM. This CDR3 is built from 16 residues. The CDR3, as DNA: TGTGCCAGCAGTTCCCACGGACAGGGTGTGAGCGGTGAGCAGTTCTTC. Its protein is CASSSHGQGVSGEQFF.

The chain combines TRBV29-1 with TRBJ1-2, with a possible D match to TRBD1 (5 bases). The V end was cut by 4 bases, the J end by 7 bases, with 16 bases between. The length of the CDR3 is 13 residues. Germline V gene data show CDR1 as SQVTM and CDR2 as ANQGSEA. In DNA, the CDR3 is TGCAGCGTTGCTGTCAGGGATACGGGTGGCTACACCTTC. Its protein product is CSVAVRDTGGYTF.

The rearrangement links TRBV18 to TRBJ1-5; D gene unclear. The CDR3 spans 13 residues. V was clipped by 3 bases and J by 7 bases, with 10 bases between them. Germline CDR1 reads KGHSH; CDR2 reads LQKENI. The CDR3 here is CASSPSTEQPQHF. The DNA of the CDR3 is TGTGCCAGCTCACCTTCGACGGAGCAGCCCCAGCATTTT.

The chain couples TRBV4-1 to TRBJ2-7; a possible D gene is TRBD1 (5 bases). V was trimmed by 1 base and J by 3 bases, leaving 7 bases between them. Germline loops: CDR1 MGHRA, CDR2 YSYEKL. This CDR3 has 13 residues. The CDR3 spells CASSQGGFYEQYF. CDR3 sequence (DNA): TGCGCCAGCAGCCAAGGGGGCTTCTACGAGCAGTACTTC.

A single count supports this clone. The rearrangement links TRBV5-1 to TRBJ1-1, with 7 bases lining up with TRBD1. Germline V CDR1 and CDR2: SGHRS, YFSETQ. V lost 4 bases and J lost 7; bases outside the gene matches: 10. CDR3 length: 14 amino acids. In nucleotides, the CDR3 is TGCGCCAGCAGCAGCACAGGGGCCACGGTTGAAGCTTTCTTT. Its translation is CASSSTGATVEAFF.

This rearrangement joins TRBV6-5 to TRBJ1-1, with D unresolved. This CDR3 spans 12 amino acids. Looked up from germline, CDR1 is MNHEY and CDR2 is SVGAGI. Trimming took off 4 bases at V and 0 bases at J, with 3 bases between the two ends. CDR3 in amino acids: CASSSMNTEAFF. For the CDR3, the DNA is TGTGCCAGCAGTTCCATGAACACTGAAGCTTTCTTT.

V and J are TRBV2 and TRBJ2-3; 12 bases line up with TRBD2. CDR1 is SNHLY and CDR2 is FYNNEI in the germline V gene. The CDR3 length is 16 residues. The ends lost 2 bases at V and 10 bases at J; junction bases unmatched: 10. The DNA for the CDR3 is TGTGCCAGCAGTGAAATCTGGCTAGCGGGAGGGTCGGCGCAGTATTTT. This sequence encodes CASSEIWLAGGSAQYF. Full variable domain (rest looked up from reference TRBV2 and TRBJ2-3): EPEVTQTPSHQVTQMGQEVILRCVPISNHLYFYWYRQILGQKVEFLVSFYNNEISEKSEIFDDQFSVERPDGSNFTLKIRSTKLEDSAMYFCASSEIWLAGGSAQYFGPGTRLTVL.

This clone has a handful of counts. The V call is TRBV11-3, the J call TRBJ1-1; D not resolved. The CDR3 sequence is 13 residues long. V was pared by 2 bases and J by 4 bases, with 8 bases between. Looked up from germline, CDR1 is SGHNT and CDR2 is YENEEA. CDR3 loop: CASSLRVTTEAFF. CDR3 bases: TGTGCCAGCAGCTTACGAGTAACCACTGAAGCTTTCTTT.

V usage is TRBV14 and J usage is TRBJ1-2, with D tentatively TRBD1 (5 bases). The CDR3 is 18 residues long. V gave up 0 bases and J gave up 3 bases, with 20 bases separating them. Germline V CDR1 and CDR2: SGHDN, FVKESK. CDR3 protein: CASSQDGMGGTSYYGYTF. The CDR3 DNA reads TGTGCCAGCAGCCAAGATGGGATGGGAGGGACGTCCTACTATGGCTACACCTTC.